This section outlines one T cell receptor beta chain sequence together with its context. The source of the sample is a study of blood T cell repertoires in COVID-19. Individuals aged 18 to 89 years were recruited from around 22 US areas. In the source study's methods: Reference gene primer amplification yielded estimated nucleated cell counts. Generated by immunoSEQ multiplex PCR, the TCRdb table keeps only in-frame clones and is missing some. D and trimming were read from the DNA, whereas the V and J calls and clone size are those reported in that table. The sample has under 150,000 clones; approximately 86% are singletons. After removal of 1 base from V and 3 bases from J, the junction contained 10 bases not matched to a gene. CDR3 length: 17 amino acids. Germline V lookup: CDR1 MGHRA, CDR2 YSYEKL.

The origin of this receptor is a woman between 40 and 50 years old who had recovered from COVID-19. This sequence joins TRBV4-1 and TRBJ1-1, with 8 bases that match TRBD1. Material for sequencing was PBMCs or T cells enriched from blood (not recorded which). In DNA, the CDR3 is TGCGCCAGCAGCCAAGCTGGGCAGGGGGCGCGGGACACTGAAGCTTTCTTT. It is translated as CASSQAGQGARDTEAFF.